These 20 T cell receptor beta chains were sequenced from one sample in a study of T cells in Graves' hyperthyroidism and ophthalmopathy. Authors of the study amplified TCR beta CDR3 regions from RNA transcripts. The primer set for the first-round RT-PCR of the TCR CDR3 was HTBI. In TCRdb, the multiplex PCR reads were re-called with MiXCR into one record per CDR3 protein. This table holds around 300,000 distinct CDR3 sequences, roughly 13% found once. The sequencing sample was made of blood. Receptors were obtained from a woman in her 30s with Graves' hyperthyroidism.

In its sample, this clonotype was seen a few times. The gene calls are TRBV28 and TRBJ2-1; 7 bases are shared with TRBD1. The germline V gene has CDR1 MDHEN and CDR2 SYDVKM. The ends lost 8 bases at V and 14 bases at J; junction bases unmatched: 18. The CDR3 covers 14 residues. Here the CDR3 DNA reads TGTGCCAGCGAACACCGACAGGGTAGAGAGGGGAAGTTCTTC. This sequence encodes CASEHRQGREGKFF.

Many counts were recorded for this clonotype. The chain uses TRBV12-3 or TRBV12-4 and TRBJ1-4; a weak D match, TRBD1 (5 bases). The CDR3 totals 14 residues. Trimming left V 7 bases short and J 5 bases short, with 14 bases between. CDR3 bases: TGTGCCAGCACTAGGGACTTTGGAAATGAAAAACTGTTTTTT. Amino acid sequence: CASTRDFGNEKLFF.

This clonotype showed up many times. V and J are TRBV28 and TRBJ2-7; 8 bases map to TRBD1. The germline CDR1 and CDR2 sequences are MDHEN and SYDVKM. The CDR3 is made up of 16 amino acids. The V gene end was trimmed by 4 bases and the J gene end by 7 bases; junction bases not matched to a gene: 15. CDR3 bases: TGTGCCAGCAGTTCACAGATCAGGGGGCCAGGGCTGGAGCAGTACTTC. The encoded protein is CASSSQIRGPGLEQYF.

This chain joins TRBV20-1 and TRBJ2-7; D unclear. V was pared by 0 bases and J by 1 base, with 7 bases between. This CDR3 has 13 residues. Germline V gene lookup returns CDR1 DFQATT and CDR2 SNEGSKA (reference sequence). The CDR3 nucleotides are TGCAGTGCTAGAGATTCTGAGTCCTACGAGCAGTACTTC. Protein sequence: CSARDSESYEQYF.

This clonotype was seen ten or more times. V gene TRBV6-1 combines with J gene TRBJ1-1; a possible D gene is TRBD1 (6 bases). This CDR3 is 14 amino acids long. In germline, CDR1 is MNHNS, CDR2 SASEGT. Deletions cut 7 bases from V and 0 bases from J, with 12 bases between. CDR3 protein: CASKLGQLNTEAFF. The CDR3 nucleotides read TGTGCCAGCAAATTAGGACAGCTGAACACTGAAGCTTTCTTT.

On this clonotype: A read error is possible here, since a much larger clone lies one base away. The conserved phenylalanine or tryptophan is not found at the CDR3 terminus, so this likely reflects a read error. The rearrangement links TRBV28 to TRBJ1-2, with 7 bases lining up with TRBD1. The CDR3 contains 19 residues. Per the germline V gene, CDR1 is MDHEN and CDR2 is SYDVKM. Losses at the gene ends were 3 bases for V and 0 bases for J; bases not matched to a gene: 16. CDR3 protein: CASSFPPGAGGLSNYGYTL. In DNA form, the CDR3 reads TGTGCCAGCAGTTTCCCCCCGGGTGCAGGGGGACTTTCTAACTATGGCTACACCCTC.

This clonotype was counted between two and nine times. The CDR3 DNA sequence: TGTGCCAGCACCCCCTCCGGGACAGGGCCCGGGGAGCTGTTTTTT. It yields the protein CASTPSGTGPGELFF. This sequence joins TRBV6-1 and TRBJ2-2, with 9 bases identical to TRBD1. CDR1 is MNHNS and CDR2 is SASEGT in the germline V gene. After removal of 7 bases from V and 6 bases from J, the junction contained 9 bases not matched to a gene. CDR3 size: 15 residues.

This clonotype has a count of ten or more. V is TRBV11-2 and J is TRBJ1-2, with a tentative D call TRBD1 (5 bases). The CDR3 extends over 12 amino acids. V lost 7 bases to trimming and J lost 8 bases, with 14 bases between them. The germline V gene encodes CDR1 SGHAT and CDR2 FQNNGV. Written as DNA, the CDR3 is TGTGCCAGCACTTACAGGCCTGGGGGCTACACCTTC. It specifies CASTYRPGGYTF.

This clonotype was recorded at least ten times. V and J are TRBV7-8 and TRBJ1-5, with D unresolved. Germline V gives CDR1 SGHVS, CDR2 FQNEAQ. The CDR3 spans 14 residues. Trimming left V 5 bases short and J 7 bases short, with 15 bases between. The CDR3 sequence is CASSAEVSRQPQHF. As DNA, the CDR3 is TGTGCCAGCAGCGCAGAAGTCTCAAGACAGCCCCAGCATTTT.

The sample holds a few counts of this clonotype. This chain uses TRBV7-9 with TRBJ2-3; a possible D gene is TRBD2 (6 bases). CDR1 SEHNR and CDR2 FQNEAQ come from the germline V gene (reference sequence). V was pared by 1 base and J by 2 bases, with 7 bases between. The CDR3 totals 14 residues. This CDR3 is CASSLEGLTDTQYF. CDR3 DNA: TGTGCCAGCAGCTTAGAGGGACTCACAGATACGCAGTATTTT.

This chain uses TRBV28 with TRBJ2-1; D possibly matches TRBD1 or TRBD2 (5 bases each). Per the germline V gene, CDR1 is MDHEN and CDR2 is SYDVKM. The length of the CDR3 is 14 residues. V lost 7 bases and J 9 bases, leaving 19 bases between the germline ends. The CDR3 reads CASTPGTHPGEQFF. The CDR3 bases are TGTGCCAGCACCCCCGGGACCCACCCCGGTGAGCAGTTCTTC.

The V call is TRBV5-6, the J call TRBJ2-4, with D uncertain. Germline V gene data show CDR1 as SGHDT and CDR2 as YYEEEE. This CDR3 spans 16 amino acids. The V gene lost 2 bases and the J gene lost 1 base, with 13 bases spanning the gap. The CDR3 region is CASSFISLGAKNIQYF. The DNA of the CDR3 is TGTGCCAGCAGCTTCATCTCATTGGGGGCCAAAAACATTCAGTACTTC. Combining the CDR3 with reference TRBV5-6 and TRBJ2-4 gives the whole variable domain DAGVTQSPTHLIKTRGQQVTLRCSPKSGHDTVSWYQQALGQGPQFIFQYYEEEERQRGNFPDRFSGHQFPNYSSELNVNALLLGDSALYLCASSFISLGAKNIQYFGAGTRLSVL.

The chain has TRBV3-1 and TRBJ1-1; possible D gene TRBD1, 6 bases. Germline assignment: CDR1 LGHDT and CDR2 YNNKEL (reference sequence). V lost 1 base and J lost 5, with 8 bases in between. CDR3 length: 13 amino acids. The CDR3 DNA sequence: TGTGCCAGCAGCCAAGTAGGGGGTACTGAAGCTTTCTTT. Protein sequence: CASSQVGGTEAFF.

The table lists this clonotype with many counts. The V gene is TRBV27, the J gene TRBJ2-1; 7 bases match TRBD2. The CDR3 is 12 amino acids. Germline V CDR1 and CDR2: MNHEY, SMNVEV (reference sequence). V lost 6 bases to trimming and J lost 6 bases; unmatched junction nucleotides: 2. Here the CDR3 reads CASSRGVNEQFF. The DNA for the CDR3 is TGTGCCAGCAGCCGGGGGGTCAATGAGCAGTTCTTC.

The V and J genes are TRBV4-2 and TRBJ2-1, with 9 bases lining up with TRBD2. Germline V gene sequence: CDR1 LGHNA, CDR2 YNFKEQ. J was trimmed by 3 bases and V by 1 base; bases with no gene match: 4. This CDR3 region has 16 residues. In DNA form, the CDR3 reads TGTGCCAGCAGCCAAGGAGCGGGAGGTCTCTACAATGAGCAGTTCTTC. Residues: CASSQGAGGLYNEQFF.

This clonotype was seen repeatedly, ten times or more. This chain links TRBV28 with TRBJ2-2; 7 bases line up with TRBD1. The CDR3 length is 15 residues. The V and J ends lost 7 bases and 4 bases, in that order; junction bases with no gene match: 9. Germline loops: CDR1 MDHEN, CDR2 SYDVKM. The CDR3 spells CASTRGGVSTGELFF. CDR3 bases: TGTGCCAGCACTAGAGGGGGCGTCAGCACCGGGGAGCTGTTTTTT.

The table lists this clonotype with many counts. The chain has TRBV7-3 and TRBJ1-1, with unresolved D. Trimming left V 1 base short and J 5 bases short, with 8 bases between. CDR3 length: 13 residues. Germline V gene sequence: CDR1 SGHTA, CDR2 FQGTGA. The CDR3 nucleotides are TGTGCCAGCAGCTTAAAACGGGAAACTGAAGCTTTCTTT. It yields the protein CASSLKRETEAFF. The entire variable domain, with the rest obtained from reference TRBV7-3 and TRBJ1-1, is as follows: GAGVSQTPSNKVTEKGKYVELRCDPISGHTALYWYRQSLGQGPEFLIYFQGTGAADDSGLPNDRFFAVRPEGSVSTLKIQRTERGDSAVYLCASSLKRETEAFFGQGTRLTVV.

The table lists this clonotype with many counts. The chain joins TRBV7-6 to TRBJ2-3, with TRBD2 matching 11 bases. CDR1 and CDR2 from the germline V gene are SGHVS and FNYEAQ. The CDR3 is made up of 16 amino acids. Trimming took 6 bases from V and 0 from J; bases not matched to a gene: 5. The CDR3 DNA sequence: TGTGCCAGCAGGCCATGGACTAGCGGGAGCACAGATACGCAGTATTTT. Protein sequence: CASRPWTSGSTDTQYF.

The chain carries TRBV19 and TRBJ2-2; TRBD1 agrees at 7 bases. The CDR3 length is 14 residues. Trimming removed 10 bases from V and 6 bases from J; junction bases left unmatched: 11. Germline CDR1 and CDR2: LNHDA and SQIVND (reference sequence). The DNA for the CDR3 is TGTGCCACCCAAGGGACAGCAACGGCCGGGGAGCTGTTTTTT. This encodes CATQGTATAGELFF.

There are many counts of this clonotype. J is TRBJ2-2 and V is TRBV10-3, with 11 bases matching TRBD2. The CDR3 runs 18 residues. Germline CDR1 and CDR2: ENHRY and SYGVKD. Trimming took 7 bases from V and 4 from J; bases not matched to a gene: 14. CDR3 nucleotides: TGTGCCATCACCGGAGAGAGTAGCGGGAGGGGGAGCACCGGGGAGCTGTTTTTT. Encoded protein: CAITGESSGRGSTGELFF.